These 12 T cell receptor beta chains came from one sample sequenced in a study of neurological immune-mediated disorders. TCRdb recomputed calls from the 5' RACE reads with MiXCR, one row per CDR3 protein. The data contain approximately 50,000 distinct CDR3 sequences, about 3.5% of them singletons. The specimen was PBMCs. These receptors were obtained from a man aged 30 to 39 with multiple sclerosis.

In this sample, this clonotype turned up many times. The chain links TRBV20-1 to TRBJ2-7, with D hard to call. Germline V gives CDR1 DFQATT, CDR2 SNEGSKA (reference sequence). This CDR3 comprises 15 residues. V was cut by 1 base and J by 3 bases, with 16 bases left in between. CDR3: CSARADARSNYEQYF. Here the CDR3 DNA reads TGCAGTGCTAGAGCGGACGCCCGCTCCAACTACGAGCAGTACTTC.

This clonotype appeared many times. V gene TRBV7-2 combines with J gene TRBJ1-5; TRBD1 is a possible D gene (5 bases). The CDR3 runs 15 residues. CDR1 is SGHTA, CDR2 FQGNSA, per germline. The ends were cut back, 0 bases at V and 6 bases at J, with 12 bases in the middle. CDR3 bases: TGTGCCAGCAGCTTAGCGGGGACCTCCAGTCAGCCCCAGCATTTT. Translated: CASSLAGTSSQPQHF.

The sample holds many counts of this clonotype. The V call is TRBV5-1, the J call TRBJ2-1; no definite D call. From germline, CDR1 is SGHRS and CDR2 YFSETQ. This CDR3 has 12 residues. The V end was cut by 2 bases, the J end by 6 bases, with 6 bases between. CDR3 loop: CASSFNFNEQFF. The CDR3 coding sequence is TGCGCCAGCAGCTTCAATTTCAATGAGCAGTTCTTC.

This clonotype was recorded at least ten times. J is TRBJ1-4 and V is TRBV6-5, with 7 bases identical to TRBD1. V shed 2 bases, J shed 0 bases, and the junction held 9 bases outside the gene matches. The CDR3 covers 18 residues. Germline V gene data show CDR1 as MNHEY and CDR2 as SVGAGI. The CDR3 sequence is CASSYGSHRGTTNEKLFF. CDR3 sequence (DNA): TGTGCCAGCAGTTACGGTTCTCACAGGGGTACAACTAATGAAAAACTGTTTTTT.

This clonotype was observed many times. The chain is built from TRBV5-6 and TRBJ1-2; D may be TRBD1 (5 bases). Per germline, CDR1 SGHDT and CDR2 YYEEEE. V lost 2 bases and J lost 3, with 14 bases in between. This CDR3 is 15 amino acids long. DNA for the CDR3: TGTGCCAGCAGCTTAACAACACCGGGGGACTATGGCTACACCTTC. Protein: CASSLTTPGDYGYTF.

There are many counts of this clonotype. The CDR3 DNA is TGTGCCAGCAGCCCCCTCGCAGGGTCTATAACAGATACGCAGTATTTT. The encoded protein is CASSPLAGSITDTQYF. The rearrangement uses TRBV27 and TRBJ2-3; D possibly corresponds to TRBD1 (5 bases). CDR1 and CDR2 (germline): MNHEY, SMNVEV (reference sequence). With 6 bases removed from V and 3 bases from J, the gap between germline ends came to 19 bases. This CDR3 is 16 amino acids long.

This clonotype was seen at least ten times. V and J are TRBV14 and TRBJ1-1; D not resolved. CDR1 and CDR2 from the germline V gene are SGHDN and FVKESK. Trimming shortened V by 1 base and J by 1 base, and 4 bases separated the two germline ends. The CDR3 is made up of 13 amino acids. DNA of the CDR3: TGTGCCAGCAGCCAAGGGACGAACACTGAAGCTTTCTTT. Its protein product is CASSQGTNTEAFF.

In its sample, this clonotype was seen a few times. A read error is possible here, since a much larger clone lies one base away. The chain employs TRBV28 and TRBJ1-5; D not resolved. The CDR3 covers 12 residues. Per germline, CDR1 MDHEN and CDR2 SYDVKM. The CDR3 bases are TGTGCCAGCGGGGTGAGCAATCAGCCCCAGAATTTT. It translates to CASGVSNQPQNF.

This clonotype has at least ten counts. The chain recombines TRBV4-1 with TRBJ2-4, with D possibly matching TRBD2 (5 bases). The CDR3 totals 14 residues. Germline V lookup: CDR1 MGHRA, CDR2 YSYEKL. V was shortened by 0 bases and J by 12 bases, with 15 bases between the two germline ends. In DNA, the CDR3 is TGCGCCAGCAGCCAAGATCGGACTCCGGCTCATCAGTACTTC. Its protein is CASSQDRTPAHQYF.

This clonotype was seen a handful of times. J is TRBJ1-2 and V is TRBV20-1; TRBD1 agrees at 9 bases. CDR1 is DFQATT, CDR2 SNEGSKA, per germline (reference sequence). This CDR3 spans 12 amino acids. The CDR3 bases are TGCTGCGGGACAGGGCATGACTATGGCTACACCTTC. It translates to CCGTGHDYGYTF.

This clonotype appeared many times. CDR3 protein: CASSLDGFLEGYTF. The CDR3 nucleotides are TGTGCCAGCAGCTTAGACGGGTTTCTAGAGGGCTACACCTTC. The chain couples TRBV7-9 to TRBJ1-2; the D is unclear. The CDR3 is 14 amino acids. Germline CDR1 and CDR2: SEHNR and FQNEAQ (reference sequence). V was shortened by 1 base and J by 8 bases, with 14 bases between the two germline ends.

This clonotype was seen at least ten times. The rearrangement links TRBV29-1 to TRBJ2-2, with D tentatively TRBD1 (6 bases). V lost 1 base and J lost 4, with 16 bases in between. Germline CDR1 reads SQVTM; CDR2 reads ANQGSEA. This CDR3 is built from 16 residues. The CDR3 nucleotides are TGCAGCGTTGAAGGGGTCGGTGGGGGCAGCACCGGGGAGCTGTTTTTT. This codes for CSVEGVGGGSTGELFF.